This TCR beta chain was recorded in a study of type 1 regulatory T cells. At the level of the study: T-allo10 is a Tr1-enriched, alloantigen-specific CD4 T cell product made in vitro.

TCRdb used MiXCR to reprocess the reads, holding one entry per CDR3 protein. This sample carries some 18,000 distinct CDR3 sequences, roughly a tenth of them seen once, and the ten largest clones take under 3.5%. This clonotype is classed as medium-sized. This CDR3 is built from 15 residues. With 4 bases clipped from V and 1 base from J, the junction kept 2 bases outside the gene matches. Germline CDR1 is MDHEN and CDR2 is SYDVKM. This receptor was obtained from a human donor in good health. The chain employs TRBV28 and TRBJ2-5, with TRBD1 identical over 11 bases. The sample consisted of CD4+ T cells, either the whole sample or a sorted fraction (not recorded which). CDR3: CASSSGTGGQETQYF. Written as DNA, the CDR3 is TGTGCCAGCAGTTCCGGGACAGGGGGCCAAGAGACCCAGTACTTC.